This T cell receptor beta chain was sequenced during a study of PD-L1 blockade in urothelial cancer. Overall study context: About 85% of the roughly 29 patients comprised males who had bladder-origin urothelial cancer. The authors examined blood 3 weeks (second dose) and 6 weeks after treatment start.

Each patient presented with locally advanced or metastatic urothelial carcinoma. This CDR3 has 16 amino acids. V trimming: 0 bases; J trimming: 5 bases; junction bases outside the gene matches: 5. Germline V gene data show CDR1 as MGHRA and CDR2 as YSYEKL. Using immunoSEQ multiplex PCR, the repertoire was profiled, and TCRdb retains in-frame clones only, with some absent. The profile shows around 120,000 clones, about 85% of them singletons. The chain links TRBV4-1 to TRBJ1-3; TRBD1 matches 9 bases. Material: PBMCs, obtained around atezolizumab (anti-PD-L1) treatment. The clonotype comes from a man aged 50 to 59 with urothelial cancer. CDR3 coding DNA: TGCGCCAGCAGCCAAGAGGAGACAGGGGGAAGAAACACCATATATTTT. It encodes CASSQEETGGRNTIYF.